This T cell receptor (beta chain) was sequenced in a study of blood T cells in healthy people across ages. This clonotype has a count of ten or more. The CDR3 covers 14 residues. The germline V and J ends were trimmed by 3 bases and 3 bases, with 12 bases remaining between them. Total RNA amounts of at least 6 micrograms were extracted per sample. Combining a sample-barcoded 5' primer with a J-beta primer mix, a second PCR ran for roughly 7 to 12 cycles. TCRdb re-analysed the 5' RACE reads in MiXCR, keeping a single row per CDR3 protein. Counted here are over 600,000 distinct CDR3 sequences, 35% to 50% occurring once; the ten biggest clones make up over 15%.

The chain has TRBV12-3 or TRBV12-4 and TRBJ2-7, with D possibly TRBD1 on 6 matching bases. The TCR sequence derives from a man older than 75 in good health. Sequences were obtained from blood. CDR3 DNA: TGTGCCAGCAGTTTCGGAAGGGGGTTCTACGAGCAGTACTTC. This gives the protein CASSFGRGFYEQYF.